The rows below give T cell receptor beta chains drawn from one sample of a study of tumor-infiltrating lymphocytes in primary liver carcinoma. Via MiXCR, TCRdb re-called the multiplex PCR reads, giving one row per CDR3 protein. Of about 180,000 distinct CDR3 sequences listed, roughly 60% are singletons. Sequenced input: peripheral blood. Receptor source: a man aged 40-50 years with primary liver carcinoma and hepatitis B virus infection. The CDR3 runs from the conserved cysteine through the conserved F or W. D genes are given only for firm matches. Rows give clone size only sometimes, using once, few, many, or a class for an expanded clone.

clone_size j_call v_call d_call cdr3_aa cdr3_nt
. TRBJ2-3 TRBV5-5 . CASSLWQGLSTDTQYF TGTGCCAGCAGCTTGTGGCAGGGTCTAAGCACAGATACGCAGTATTTT
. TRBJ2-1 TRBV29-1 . CSVEIRDTGYNEQFF TGCAGCGTTGAAATCCGGGACACCGGGTACAATGAGCAGTTCTTC
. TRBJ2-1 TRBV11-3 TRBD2 CVSSSLAGEGEQFF TGTGTCAGCAGCTCCTTAGCGGGAGAGGGTGAGCAGTTCTTC
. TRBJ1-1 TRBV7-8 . CASTRGMNTEAFF TGTGCCAGTACCCGGGGTATGAACACTGAAGCTTTCTTT
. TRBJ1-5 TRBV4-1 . CASSRVRVGQPQHF TGCGCCAGCAGCCGAGTTCGGGTGGGCCAGCCCCAGCATTTT
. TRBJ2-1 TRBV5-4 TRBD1 CASRLGTANEQFF TGTGCCAGCAGACTCGGGACAGCCAATGAGCAGTTCTTC
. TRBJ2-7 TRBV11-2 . CASRSGGREEQYF TGTGCCAGCAGATCCGGAGGGCGTGAAGAGCAGTACTTC
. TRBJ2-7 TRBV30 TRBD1 CAWSVRWGQGGHEQYF TGTGCCTGGAGTGTACGGTGGGGACAGGGAGGTCACGAGCAGTACTTC
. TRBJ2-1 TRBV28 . CASTPQGISYNEQFF TGTGCCAGCACCCCTCAGGGGATCTCCTACAATGAGCAGTTCTTC
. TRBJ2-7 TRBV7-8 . CASSLVGRSYEQYF TGTGCCAGCAGCTTAGTGGGCAGATCCTACGAGCAGTACTTC
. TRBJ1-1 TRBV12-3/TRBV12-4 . CASSISRGLNTEAFF TGTGCCAGCAGTATCTCCAGGGGCTTAAACACTGAAGCTTTCTTT
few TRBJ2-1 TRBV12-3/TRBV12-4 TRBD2 CASRDPGVAGYNEQFF TGTGCCAGCAGAGACCCGGGGGTAGCGGGGTACAATGAGCAGTTCTTC
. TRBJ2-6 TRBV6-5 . CASSLTGTNVLTF TGTGCCAGCAGCCTTACAGGGACCAACGTCCTGACTTTC
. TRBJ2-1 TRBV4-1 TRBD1 CASSVPGTGPYEQFF TGCGCCAGCAGCGTTCCCGGGACAGGTCCCTACGAGCAGTTCTTC
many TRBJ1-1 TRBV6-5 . CASSYSGRGRNTEAFF TGTGCCAGCAGTTACTCGGGCCGGGGCCGGAACACTGAAGCTTTCTTT
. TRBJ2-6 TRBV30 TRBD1 CAWSVDRAPRANVLTF TGTGCCTGGAGTGTAGACAGGGCCCCTAGGGCCAACGTCCTGACTTTC
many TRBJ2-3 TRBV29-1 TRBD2 CSVEGLAENTQYF TGCAGCGTTGAAGGCCTAGCGGAAAATACGCAGTATTTT
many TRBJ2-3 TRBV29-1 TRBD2 CSVRLGRSTDTQYF TGCAGCGTCCGACTCGGGAGGTCCACAGATACGCAGTATTTT
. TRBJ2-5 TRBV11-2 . CASSLSPGETSGQGLTQYF TGTGCCAGCAGCTTAAGCCCGGGAGAGACCTCAGGCCAGGGGCTGACCCAGTACTTC
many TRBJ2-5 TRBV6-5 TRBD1 CASSYSAPSTGSETQYF TGTGCCAGCAGTTACTCGGCACCCTCGACAGGGTCTGAGACCCAGTACTTC
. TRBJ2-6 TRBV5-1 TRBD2 CASSLVWGGTDVLTF TGCGCCAGCAGCTTGGTGTGGGGGGGAACGGACGTCCTGACTTTC
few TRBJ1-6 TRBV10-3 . CAISPGQSSYNSPLHF TGTGCCATCAGCCCTGGACAGAGCTCCTATAATTCACCCCTCCACTTT
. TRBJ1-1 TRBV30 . CAWSVQWGPTEAFF TGTGCCTGGAGTGTACAATGGGGCCCCACTGAAGCTTTCTTT
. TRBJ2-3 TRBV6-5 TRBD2 CASSPGLAGGSGSTNTQYF TGTGCCAGCAGTCCCGGACTAGCGGGAGGAAGTGGGAGCACAAATACGCAATATTTT
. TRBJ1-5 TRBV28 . CASSPRTGNQPQHF TGTGCCAGCAGCCCCCGGACCGGCAATCAGCCCCAGCATTTT
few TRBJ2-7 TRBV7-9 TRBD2 CASSLGGTSGSEQYF TGTGCCAGCAGCTTAGGAGGGACTAGCGGGAGCGAGCAGTACTTC
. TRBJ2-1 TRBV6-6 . CASSLTEQTSYNEQFF TGTGCCAGCAGTTTGACGGAACAGACTTCCTACAATGAGCAGTTCTTC
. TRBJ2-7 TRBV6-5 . CASIQASGERYF TGTGCCAGCATCCAAGCCTCTGGTGAGCGGTACTTC
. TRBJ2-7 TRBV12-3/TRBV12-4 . CASSSGGPSYEQYF TGTGCCAGCAGTTCTGGGGGCCCATCCTACGAGCAGTACTTC
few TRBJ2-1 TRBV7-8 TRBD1 CASSPPGDRGYNEQFF TGTGCCAGCAGCCCGCCCGGGGACAGGGGGTACAATGAGCAGTTCTTC
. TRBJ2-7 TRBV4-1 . CVSSQEPGREQYF TGTGTCAGCAGCCAAGAGCCCGGAAGGGAGCAGTACTTC
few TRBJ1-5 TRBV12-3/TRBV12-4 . CASSLHEGNQPQHF TGTGCCAGCAGTCTACATGAGGGCAATCAGCCCCAGCATTTT
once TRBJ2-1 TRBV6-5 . CANSYPVPGAEQFF TGTGCCAACAGTTACCCAGTCCCCGGGGCCGAGCAGTTCTTC
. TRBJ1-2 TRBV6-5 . CASSTAGYPNYGYTF TGTGCCAGCAGTACCGCAGGGTATCCTAACTATGGCTACACCTTC
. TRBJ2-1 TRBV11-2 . CASSSPGSNEQSF TGTGCCAGCAGCTCCCCAGGGAGTAATGAGCAGTCCTTC
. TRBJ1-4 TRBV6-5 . CASARAGRLFF TGTGCCAGCGCAAGAGCAGGGAGGCTGTTTTTT
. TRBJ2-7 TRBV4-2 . CASSPSGASYEQYF TGTGCCAGCAGCCCGTCCGGGGCTAGCTACGAGCAGTACTTC
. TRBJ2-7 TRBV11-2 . CVSSGGSSAQFYEQYF TGTGTCAGCAGTGGAGGGTCTAGCGCCCAATTCTACGAGCAGTACTTC
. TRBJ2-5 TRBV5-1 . CASSAEPGETQYF TGCGCCAGCAGCGCAGAACCAGGAGAGACCCAGTACTTC
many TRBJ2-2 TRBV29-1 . CSVAASPGELFF TGCAGCGTTGCGGCTAGCCCCGGGGAGCTGTTTTTT
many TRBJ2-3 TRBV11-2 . CASSLVGAAGTDTQYF TGTGCCAGCAGCTTAGTTGGGGCCGCGGGCACAGATACGCAGTATTTT
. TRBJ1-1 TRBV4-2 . CASSQEGFTSVSEAFF TGTGCCAGCAGCCAAGAAGGTTTCACATCGGTTTCTGAAGCTTTCTTT
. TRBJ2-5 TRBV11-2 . CASTPDTIPLETQYF TGTGCCAGCACACCCGACACGATACCGTTGGAGACCCAGTACTTC
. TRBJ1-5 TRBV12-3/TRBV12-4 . CASSPRGVPGPQHF TGTGCCAGCAGTCCCCGTGGGGTCCCAGGGCCCCAGCATTTT
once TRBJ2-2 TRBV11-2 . CASILVDSGELFF TGTGCCAGCATCTTAGTAGATAGCGGGGAGCTGTTTTTT
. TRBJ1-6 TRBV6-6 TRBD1 CANTEDREGSPLHF TGTGCCAACACCGAGGACAGGGAGGGTTCACCCCTCCACTTT
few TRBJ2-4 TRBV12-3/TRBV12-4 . CASRLDRKNIQYF TGTGCCAGCAGACTTGACAGGAAAAACATTCAGTACTTC
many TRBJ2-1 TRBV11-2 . CASSFGFRRRGSYNEQFF TGTGCCAGCAGCTTCGGATTCAGGAGGCGGGGCTCCTACAATGAGCAGTTCTTC
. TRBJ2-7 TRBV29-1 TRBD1 CRVERDSSYEQYF TGCAGAGTTGAGAGGGACAGTTCCTACGAGCAGTACTTC
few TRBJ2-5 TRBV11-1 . CASSFRGVAQIQYF TGTGCCAGCAGCTTCCGCGGCGTGGCGCAGATCCAGTACTTC